Below, 25 T cell receptor beta chains from the same sample are listed, as sequenced in a study of post-analysis software for immune sequencing data. Study findings and constraints: With TRBV5-6, TRBV5-1 and TRBV20-1 included, about five TRBV segments were more frequent in patients than in controls.

Antigens for these TCRs are unknown. TCR beta cDNA libraries included unique molecular identifiers. From the PCR reads, TCRdb called clonotypes with MiXCR, one entry per CDR3 protein. The table has over 250,000 distinct CDR3 sequences, 35% to 40% seen once; the top ten hold under 5.5%. Sample: blood. The receptors come from a girl between 5 and 17 years old with multiple sclerosis.

This clonotype was detected ten times or more. The chain couples TRBV5-1 to TRBJ2-5; perhaps TRBD1 as D (7 bases). The CDR3 has 14 amino acids. Trimming left V 5 bases short and J 5 bases short, with 16 bases between. The germline CDR1 and CDR2 sequences are SGHRS and YFSETQ. CDR3 in DNA: TGCGCCAGCAGGGGATTGACAGGGAGGGAGACCCAGTACTTC. As protein: CASRGLTGRETQYF.

This clonotype was counted many times. The chain employs TRBV5-4 and TRBJ2-3; D call uncertain. This CDR3 comprises 14 residues. V dropped 4 bases and J dropped 5 bases, with 14 bases sitting between them. Germline CDR1 is SGHNT and CDR2 is YYREEE (reference sequence). The CDR3 nucleotides read TGTGCCAGCAGCCCCATCGACCCCGGAGATACGCAGTATTTT. Protein product: CASSPIDPGDTQYF.

The V call is TRBV12-3 or TRBV12-4, the J call TRBJ2-3; D is possibly TRBD2 (5 bases). V was pared by 6 bases and J by 3 bases, with 13 bases between. The length of the CDR3 is 14 residues. CDR3 DNA sequence: TGTGCCAGCAGATTAAGTGGGAGAACAGATACGCAGTATTTT. It is translated as CASRLSGRTDTQYF.

The chain is built from TRBV12-3 or TRBV12-4 and TRBJ2-3; 7 bases map to TRBD1. The CDR3 length is 18 residues. Losses at the gene ends were 7 bases for V and 0 bases for J; bases not matched to a gene: 16. CDR3 nucleotides: TGTGCCAGCACCCCAGGGACAGAGACCGACCTTAGCACAGATACGCAGTATTTT. It specifies CASTPGTETDLSTDTQYF.

In regard to this clonotype: This may be a read error: a much more frequent sequence differs by one nucleotide. The genes are TRBV29-1 and TRBJ1-4, with 7 positions matching TRBD1. Germline lookup yields CDR1 SQVTM and CDR2 ANQGSEA. The CDR3 sequence is 14 residues long. Here the CDR3 DNA reads TGCAGCGTTGGCCGAGCAGGGGGGAATGAAAAACGGTTTTTT. Residues: CSVGRAGGNEKRFF.

This clonotype appeared many times. This rearrangement joins TRBV6-2 or TRBV6-3 to TRBJ2-1; tentatively, D is TRBD2 (5 bases). Deletions cut 4 bases from V and 5 bases from J, with 15 bases between. The CDR3 loop spans 15 amino acids. CDR1 and CDR2 (germline): MNHEY, SVGEGT. As DNA, the CDR3 is TGTGCCAGCAGTTTTTTGAGCGGAAGGGACAATGAGCAGTTCTTC. It encodes CASSFLSGRDNEQFF.

This clonotype was detected many times. The chain uses TRBV28 and TRBJ2-1; D ambiguous. Trimming shortened V by 2 bases and J by 0 bases, and 11 bases separated the two germline ends. This CDR3 is built from 16 residues. Germline CDR1 is MDHEN and CDR2 is SYDVKM. CDR3 amino acids: CASSLGLSSSYNEQFF. In nucleotides, the CDR3 is TGTGCCAGCAGTTTAGGCTTATCAAGCTCCTACAATGAGCAGTTCTTC.

The CDR3 DNA sequence: TGTGCCAGCTCACCGCTGAGCGGGGGGTCAGATACGCAGTATTTT. Protein product: CASSPLSGGSDTQYF. The V gene is TRBV18, the J gene TRBJ2-3; 9 bases line up with TRBD2. With V trimmed by 3 bases and J by 4 bases, 5 bases remained unmatched. Per the germline V gene, CDR1 is KGHSH and CDR2 is LQKENI. This CDR3 has 15 residues. Drawing the rest from reference TRBV18 and TRBJ2-3, the complete variable domain is NAGVMQNPRHLVRRRGQEARLRCSPMKGHSHVYWYRQLPEEGLKFMVYLQKENIIDESGMPKERFSAEFPKEGPSILRIQQVVRGDSAAYFCASSPLSGGSDTQYFGPGTRLTVL.

Ten or more counts support this clonotype. This chain uses TRBV5-5 with TRBJ2-3; 8 nucleotides match TRBD1. This CDR3 has 15 amino acids. With V trimmed by 5 bases and J by 3 bases, 8 bases remained unmatched. In germline, CDR1 is SGHKS, CDR2 YYEKEE (reference sequence). The CDR3 coding sequence is TGTGCCAGCAGACTTCGCCAGGGGGCTACAGATACGCAGTATTTT. It encodes CASRLRQGATDTQYF.

This clonotype was counted ten times or more. The chain carries TRBV12-3 or TRBV12-4 and TRBJ2-1, with D unresolved. V lost 6 bases, J lost 8 bases, and 8 bases lay in between. The CDR3 sequence is 11 residues long. The CDR3 spells CASSIAHEQFF. CDR3 DNA sequence: TGTGCCAGCAGCATAGCCCATGAGCAGTTCTTC.

This sequence joins TRBV20-1 and TRBJ2-7; 7 positions match TRBD1. Germline values: CDR1 DFQATT, CDR2 SNEGSKA (reference sequence). The CDR3 covers 14 residues. V trimming: 6 bases; J trimming: 3 bases; junction bases outside the gene matches: 11. The CDR3 loop reads CSARTGQWRYEQYF. The CDR3 nucleotides read TGCAGTGCAAGGACAGGACAGTGGCGCTACGAGCAGTACTTC.

This clonotype is classed as medium-sized. This chain connects TRBV6-4 to TRBJ2-3, with 8 nucleotides matching TRBD1. The CDR3 length is 15 residues. J was trimmed by 2 bases and V by 0 bases; bases with no gene match: 1. CDR1 and CDR2 (germline): MRHNA, SNTAGT. As DNA, the CDR3 is TGTGCCAGCAGTGACTCGACAGGGGCCACAGATACGCAGTATTTT. This codes for CASSDSTGATDTQYF.

For this clonotype: The CDR3 end shows no conserved phenylalanine or tryptophan, and so a read error is likely. The chain has TRBV6-5 and TRBJ1-4; no reliable D call. This CDR3 region has 13 residues. Germline values: CDR1 MNHEY, CDR2 SVGAGI. CDR3: CVSSFGRNEKLFL. The CDR3 DNA reads as TGTGTCAGCAGTTTCGGACGTAATGAAAAACTGTTTTTG.

This chain joins TRBV3-1 and TRBJ2-1, with D hard to call. CDR1 is LGHDT and CDR2 is YNNKEL in the germline V gene (reference sequence). V lost 7 bases and J 6 bases, leaving 10 bases between the germline ends. The CDR3 consists of 12 residues. The CDR3 nucleotides are TGTGCCAGCACAGGCGTCGGCAATGAGCAGTTCTTC. Protein product: CASTGVGNEQFF.

V usage is TRBV9 and J usage is TRBJ2-7; D not certain. The CDR3 is 16 amino acids. CDR1 SGDLS and CDR2 YYNGEE come from the germline V gene. The germline V and J ends were trimmed by 0 bases and 2 bases, with 15 bases remaining between them. DNA of the CDR3: TGTGCCAGCAGCGTAGCATCCGCGGCGCAAACCTACGAGCAGTACTTC. It specifies CASSVASAAQTYEQYF.

This clonotype was counted many times. The chain has TRBV20-1 and TRBJ2-2; D may be TRBD2 (6 bases). V gave up 6 bases and J gave up 5 bases, with 19 bases separating them. This CDR3 contains 15 residues. Germline V CDR1 and CDR2: DFQATT, SNEGSKA (reference sequence). CDR3 residues: CSAPGRGLRTGELFF. As DNA, the CDR3 is TGCAGTGCCCCAGGGCGCGGACTACGGACCGGGGAGCTGTTTTTT.

This clonotype was observed a single time. This chain uses TRBV28 with TRBJ2-7; D may be TRBD1 or TRBD2 (6 bases each). The J call may not be correct, given that the DNA end is closer to TRBJ2-5. CDR1 MDHEN and CDR2 SYDVKM come from the germline V gene. The CDR3 covers 14 residues. CDR3 in DNA: TGTGCCAGCAGTTTAGGGGGGCAGAGAGAGACCCAGTACTTC. Its translation: CASSLGGQRETQYF.

On this clonotype itself: The junction departs from germline at one end; a sequencing error may be responsible. The genes are TRBV20-1 and TRBJ2-1, with 7 bases aligning to TRBD2. There are 12 residues in the CDR3. The V gene's germline CDR1 is DFQATT and CDR2 SNEGSKA (reference sequence). CDR3: CSAATGGHEQVF. The DNA for the CDR3 is TGCAGTGCCGCGACGGGAGGACATGAGCAGGTCTTC.

Comments on this clonotype: One junction end disagrees with the germline gene, perhaps due to a read error. The chain joins TRBV9 to TRBJ2-3; 7 bases fit TRBD2. Germline loops: CDR1 SGDLS, CDR2 YYNGEE. The CDR3 runs 14 residues. CDR3 protein: CASSVGGAGDAQYF. The CDR3 DNA is TGTGCCAGCAGCGTAGGGGGTGCGGGAGATGCGCAGTATTTT. Full variable domain (missing parts from reference TRBV9 and TRBJ2-3): DSGVTQTPKHLITATGQRVTLRCSPRSGDLSVYWYQQSLDQGLQFLIQYYNGEERAKGNILERFSAQQFPDLHSELNLSSLELGDSALYFCASSVGGAGDAQYFGPGTRLTVL.

This clonotype appeared many times. The gene calls are TRBV15 and TRBJ2-5; D uncertain. The CDR3 runs 15 residues. Germline assignment: CDR1 LNHNV and CDR2 YYDKDF (reference sequence). The V end was cut by 0 bases, the J end by 5 bases, with 13 bases between. The CDR3 coding sequence is TGTGCCACCAGCAGAGATGGCGCCAGTCCGGAGACCCAGTACTTC. Translated, it gives CATSRDGASPETQYF.

This clonotype was recorded many times. The V and J genes are TRBV10-3 and TRBJ1-5; possibly TRBD1 for D (6 bases). The V and J ends lost 5 bases and 4 bases respectively, with 9 bases between them. The germline V gene has CDR1 ENHRY and CDR2 SYGVKD. The CDR3 is made up of 13 amino acids. The CDR3 sequence is CAISPGQNQPQHF. CDR3 in DNA: TGTGCCATCAGTCCGGGACAAAATCAGCCCCAGCATTTT.

In the case of this clonotype: A much larger clone lies one base from this, so it may be a read error. This sequence joins TRBV7-9 and TRBJ1-1, with 7 bases that match TRBD1. Germline V CDR1 and CDR2: SEHNR, FQNEAQ (reference sequence). The CDR3 consists of 15 residues. CDR3 protein: CARSPRQGVNTEAFF. The CDR3 bases are TGTGCCCGCAGCCCCAGACAGGGTGTGAACACTGAAGCTTTCTTT.

This clonotype was counted a single time. The chain combines TRBV28 with TRBJ2-2, with 9 bases identical to TRBD1. Trimming took 5 bases from V and 4 from J; bases not matched to a gene: 8. The CDR3 runs 16 residues. CDR1 is MDHEN and CDR2 is SYDVKM in the germline V gene. The CDR3 sequence: CASSPYGTGTTGELFF. As DNA, the CDR3 is TGTGCCAGCAGTCCCTACGGGACAGGGACCACCGGGGAGCTGTTTTTT.

The sample holds many counts of this clonotype. The chain combines TRBV5-1 with TRBJ2-3, with 7 positions matching TRBD2. The CDR3 is made up of 15 amino acids. CDR1 SGHRS and CDR2 YFSETQ come from the germline V gene. Trimming removed 4 bases from V and 1 base from J; junction bases left unmatched: 6. The CDR3 DNA sequence: TGCGCCAGCAGCCAAGGGACTACCCGCACAGATACGCAGTATTTT. Translated, it gives CASSQGTTRTDTQYF.

In its sample, this clonotype was seen many times. This chain connects TRBV28 to TRBJ1-2; D may be TRBD1 (6 bases). Between the trimmed V and J ends, which lost 5 bases and 0 bases, there was a span of 10 bases. Germline CDR1 MDHEN, CDR2 SYDVKM. CDR3 length equals 14 residues. The CDR3 sequence: CASSGTPPNYGYTF. For the CDR3, the DNA is TGTGCCAGCAGTGGGACACCTCCTAACTATGGCTACACCTTC.